The subject of this entry is one TCR beta chain. This entry belongs to a study of blood T cell repertoires in COVID-19. Background on the study: Both acute and convalescent COVID-19 samples were obtained from the United States, Italy and Spain. From T cells, B-cell-depleted T cells, or PBMCs came the material, which was cDNA or gDNA.

As processed by the authors: By means of reference gene primer amplification, nucleated cell counts were estimated. Generated by immunoSEQ multiplex PCR, the TCRdb table keeps only in-frame clones and is missing some. The V and J calls and clone size come from that table; D and trimming were worked out from the DNA. Of some 99,000 clones listed, about 86% are singletons. V shed 5 bases, J shed 9 bases, and the junction held 11 bases outside the gene matches. The CDR3 is 15 residues long. Germline values: CDR1 MNHEY, CDR2 SVGAGI. This receptor was taken from a woman between 55 and 75 years old in a cohort sampled during active or convalescent COVID-19. Sequencing was performed on peripheral blood. The chain links TRBV6-5 to TRBJ2-1, with 9 bases lining up with TRBD1. In DNA form, the CDR3 reads TGTGCCAGCAGTCCCGGGACAGGGAGAGAGAGTGAGCAGTTCTTC. Translation gives CASSPGTGRESEQFF.